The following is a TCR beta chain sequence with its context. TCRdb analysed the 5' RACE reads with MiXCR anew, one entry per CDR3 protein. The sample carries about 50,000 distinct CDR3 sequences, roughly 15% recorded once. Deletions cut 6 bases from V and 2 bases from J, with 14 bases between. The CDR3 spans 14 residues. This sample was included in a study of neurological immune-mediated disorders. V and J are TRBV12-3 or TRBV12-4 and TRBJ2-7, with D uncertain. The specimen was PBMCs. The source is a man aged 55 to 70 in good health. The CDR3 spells CASSLAETPYEQYF. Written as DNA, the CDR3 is TGTGCCAGCAGCCTGGCCGAAACCCCCTACGAGCAGTACTTC.